The 10 T cell receptor beta chains presented below share a single source sample, sequenced in a study of T cells in Graves' hyperthyroidism and ophthalmopathy. RNA transcripts were the template for amplifying TCR beta CDR3 regions. Using the HTBI primer set, a first-round RT-PCR was run on the TCR CDR3. TCRdb analysed the multiplex PCR reads with MiXCR anew, one entry per CDR3 protein. Of some 300,000 distinct CDR3 sequences listed, roughly 17% are singletons. The sequenced sample was blood. These receptors were obtained from a man aged 25 to 40 with Graves' hyperthyroidism.

This clonotype was counted many times. V gene TRBV5-1 combines with J gene TRBJ1-1; TRBD1 might be the D (6 bases). Germline V gene sequence: CDR1 SGHRS, CDR2 YFSETQ. This CDR3 comprises 14 residues. The V end lost 4 bases, the J end lost 5 bases, and 15 bases lay between the germline ends. For the CDR3, the DNA is TGCGCCAGCAGCACCGCTACTACAGGGACTGAAGCTTTCTTT. Its translation: CASSTATTGTEAFF.

The table lists this clonotype with many counts. V usage is TRBV30 and J usage is TRBJ2-7; TRBD1 matches at 10 bases. The CDR3 runs 14 residues. Trimming cost V 0 bases and J 2 bases; bases outside gene matches: 1. Germline lookup yields CDR1 GTSNPN and CDR2 SVGIG (reference sequence). CDR3 DNA: TGTGCCTGGAGTGTTGGACAGGGGGCCTACGAGCAGTACTTC. It is translated as CAWSVGQGAYEQYF. Full variable domain (rest looked up from reference TRBV30 and TRBJ2-7): SQTIHQWPATLVQPVGSPLSLECTVEGTSNPNLYWYRQAAGRGLQLLFYSVGIGQISSEVPQNLSASRPQDRQFILSSKKLLLSDSGFYLCAWSVGQGAYEQYFGPGTRLTVT.

This clonotype was observed many times. The V gene is TRBV19, the J gene TRBJ2-3; 8 bases match TRBD1. The CDR3 consists of 18 residues. After removal of 5 bases from V and 2 bases from J, the junction contained 15 bases not matched to a gene. The germline V gene has CDR1 LNHDA and CDR2 SQIVND (reference sequence). CDR3 protein: CASSGGTGGTPTTDTQYF. CDR3 DNA sequence: TGTGCCAGTAGTGGTGGGACAGGAGGTACCCCAACCACAGATACGCAGTATTTT.

This clonotype was observed a handful of times. CDR3 loop: CASSLRGRDQPQHF. The CDR3 DNA is TGTGCCAGCAGTTTACGGGGAAGGGATCAGCCCCAGCATTTT. The chain carries TRBV27 and TRBJ1-5; no definite D call. CDR1 is MNHEY and CDR2 is SMNVEV in the germline V gene (reference sequence). V lost 2 bases and J lost 5, with 10 bases in between. The CDR3 runs 14 residues.

This clonotype occurred many times. This sequence joins TRBV30 and TRBJ1-2; 7 nucleotides align to TRBD1. Germline values: CDR1 GTSNPN, CDR2 SVGIG (reference sequence). Trimming at V came to 1 base and at J to 2 bases, leaving 7 bases not matched to a gene. CDR3 length: 15 amino acids. CDR3 coding DNA: TGTGCCTGGAGTGAAGGGGGCGGCGTGAACTATGGCTACACCTTC. Protein: CAWSEGGGVNYGYTF.

This clonotype came up a few times. The chain combines TRBV10-2 with TRBJ2-5, with D maybe TRBD1 (5 bases). Looked up from germline, CDR1 is WSHSY and CDR2 is SAAADI. Trimming left V 6 bases short and J 4 bases short, with 15 bases between. The CDR3 length is 14 residues. The CDR3 sequence is CASSPMGRGETQYF. CDR3 DNA sequence: TGCGCCAGCAGCCCTATGGGAAGGGGAGAGACCCAGTACTTC.

This clonotype was recorded many times. This rearrangement joins TRBV7-3 to TRBJ2-2; D not certain. Trimming cost V 1 base and J 8 bases, with 17 bases left between them. The CDR3 has 16 amino acids. Germline V gene data show CDR1 as SGHTA and CDR2 as FQGTGA. CDR3: CASSLNGPTDRGELFF. In DNA, the CDR3 is TGTGCCAGCAGCTTAAACGGACCAACTGACCGGGGGGAGCTGTTTTTT.

This clonotype appeared many times. The V call is TRBV5-1, the J call TRBJ2-3, with D tentatively TRBD1 or TRBD2 (6 bases each). The V and J ends lost 6 bases and 0 bases respectively, with 11 bases between them. The CDR3 is 14 residues long. Germline values: CDR1 SGHRS, CDR2 YFSETQ. CDR3 protein: CASTRGGSTDTQYF. The CDR3 bases are TGCGCCAGCACGAGAGGGGGGAGCACAGATACGCAGTATTTT. Complete variable domain (other parts from reference TRBV5-1 and TRBJ2-3): KAGVTQTPRYLIKTRGQQVTLSCSPISGHRSVSWYQQTPGQGLQFLFEYFSETQRNKGNFPGRFSGRQFSNSRSEMNVSTLELGDSALYLCASTRGGSTDTQYFGPGTRLTVL.

This clonotype was seen many times. V usage is TRBV7-8 and J usage is TRBJ1-5; D unclear. The germline gives CDR1 SGHVS, CDR2 FQNEAQ. The CDR3 is 15 residues long. V lost 5 bases, J lost 3 bases, and 14 bases lay in between. The CDR3 DNA reads as TGTGCCAGCAGCGATGGAGGACTCAACAATCAGCCCCAGCATTTT. It codes for CASSDGGLNNQPQHF.

This clonotype came up a few times. One base away lies a much larger clone, so this may be a sequencing read error. V usage is TRBV3-1 and J usage is TRBJ2-5; D is unclear. Germline V gives CDR1 LGHDT, CDR2 YNNKEL (reference sequence). This CDR3 has 11 amino acids. CDR3 in DNA: TGTGCCAGCAGCCAACTAGAGACCCGGTACTTC. It encodes CASSQLETRYF.